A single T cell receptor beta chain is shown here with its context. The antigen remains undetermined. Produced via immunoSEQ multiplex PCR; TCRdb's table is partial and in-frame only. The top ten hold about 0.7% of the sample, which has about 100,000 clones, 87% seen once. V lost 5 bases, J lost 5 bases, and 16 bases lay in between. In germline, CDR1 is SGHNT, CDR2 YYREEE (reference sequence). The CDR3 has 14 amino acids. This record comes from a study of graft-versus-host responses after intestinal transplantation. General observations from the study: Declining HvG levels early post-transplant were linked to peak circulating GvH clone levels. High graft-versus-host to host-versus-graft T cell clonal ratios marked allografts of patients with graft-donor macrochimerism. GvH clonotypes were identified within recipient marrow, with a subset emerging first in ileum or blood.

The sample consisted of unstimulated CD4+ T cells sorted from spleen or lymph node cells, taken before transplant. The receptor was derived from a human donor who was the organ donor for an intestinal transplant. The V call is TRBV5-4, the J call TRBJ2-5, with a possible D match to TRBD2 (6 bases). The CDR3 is CASSRRGGRETQYF. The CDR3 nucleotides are TGTGCCAGCAGTCGAAGGGGAGGTAGGGAGACCCAGTACTTC.